This T cell receptor (beta chain) was sequenced during a study of lymphopenia after photon versus proton radiotherapy. Findings and caveats of the study: Survival link was tested only in deceased patients; proton benefit remains a possibility. Under photons, naive T cells and diversity fell while effector/memory populations rose. Post-nadir diversity loss with photons came from oligoclonal expansion, particularly CD8+ Temra cells. A bigger post-nadir fall in TCR diversity correlated inversely with survival time in deceased patients.

Measured with immunoSEQ multiplex PCR; TCRdb has only the in-frame clones, and not every one. The sample lists some 55,000 clones, around 83% seen once, with 25% to 30% in the top ten. This clone was detected only once. As yet, its antigen is unknown. V lost 4 bases, J lost 0 bases, and 11 bases lay in between. CDR3 length: 15 residues. CDR1 is MNHEY and CDR2 is SVGAGI in the germline V gene. This specimen was peripheral blood, taken from a patient treated with photon-based radiotherapy. The TCR was taken from a man aged 45-65 years with gastric cancer. The rearrangement uses TRBV6-5 and TRBJ2-3, with D possibly being TRBD1 (5 bases). CDR3 DNA: TGTGCCAGCAGTTCCAGGGATCGGAGCACAGATACGCAGTATTTT. Translation gives CASSSRDRSTDTQYF.